This TCR beta chain was sequenced during a study of shared clonotypes between healthy human individuals. This CDR3 contains 15 residues. Looked up from germline, CDR1 is SGHTA and CDR2 is FQGNSA. The V and J ends lost 1 base and 0 bases respectively, with 10 bases between them. Assay: immunoSEQ multiplex PCR; the TCRdb copy retains only in-frame clones and omits some. The sample holds fewer than 650,000 clones, around 78% seen once. The TCR originated in a woman in her forties in good health. Some clones in this sample may be carry-over from other donors' samples. The material sequenced was PBMCs. This rearrangement joins TRBV7-2 to TRBJ2-7; D gene ambiguous. CDR3 sequence: CASSLVGQLSYEQYF. The CDR3 DNA is TGTGCCAGCAGCTTAGTAGGCCAGCTCTCCTACGAGCAGTACTTC.